This T cell receptor beta chain was identified during a study of cytomegalovirus exposure and HLA in healthy donors. The PCR was carried out with 60 Vbeta primers and 13 Jbeta primers. Sequenced by immunoSEQ multiplex PCR; TCRdb stores in-frame clones only, minus some. The sample has 100,000 or so clones; around 80% are singletons. The CDR3 runs to 13 residues. V was trimmed by 4 bases and J by 3 bases, leaving 10 bases between them. Germline CDR1 and CDR2: SGHDN and FVKESK. The chain couples TRBV14 to TRBJ2-7; D call uncertain. The sample consisted of PBMCs. This TCR was sampled from a female donor in good health and CMV-seropositive. The CDR3 here is CASSRELYYEQYF. DNA for the CDR3: TGTGCCAGCAGCCGCGAACTCTACTACGAGCAGTACTTC.